These 3 T cell receptor beta chains were sequenced from one sample in a study of blood T cell repertoires in COVID-19. TCRdb keeps only in-frame clones here, not all; method: immunoSEQ multiplex PCR. The sample comprises fewer than 200,000 clones, 70% to 85% of which are singletons, and 20% to 25% rests with the top ten. Sequenced material: peripheral blood. Every receptor here comes from a woman older than 75 with acute or convalescent COVID-19.

This clone was detected only once. CDR3 residues: CASSSQGSYEQYF. CDR3 nucleotide sequence: TGTGCCAGCAGTAGTCAGGGCTCCTACGAGCAGTACTTC. This chain connects TRBV2 to TRBJ2-7, with a tentative D call TRBD1 (5 bases). The CDR3 covers 13 residues. V was trimmed by 5 bases and J by 0 bases, leaving 8 bases between them. Germline CDR1 reads SNHLY; CDR2 reads FYNNEI.

J is TRBJ2-5 and V is TRBV12-5; 7 bases agree with TRBD2. CDR3 length equals 16 residues. After removal of 5 bases from V and 5 bases from J, the junction contained 14 bases not matched to a gene. CDR1 LGHNT and CDR2 FRNRAP come from the germline V gene. CDR3 protein: CASGKHLRGRGETQYF. The CDR3 DNA reads as TGTGCTAGTGGTAAACACTTGCGGGGGAGAGGCGAGACCCAGTACTTC.

This clone was detected ten times or more. The V and J genes are TRBV5-1 and TRBJ2-1; maybe TRBD2 (6 bases). V lost 0 bases and J lost 4, with 11 bases in between. CDR3 length: 15 amino acids. From germline, CDR1 is SGHRS and CDR2 YFSETQ. The CDR3 region is CASSLDVAEYNEQFF. The CDR3 DNA is TGCGCCAGCAGCTTGGACGTAGCGGAATACAATGAGCAGTTCTTC.